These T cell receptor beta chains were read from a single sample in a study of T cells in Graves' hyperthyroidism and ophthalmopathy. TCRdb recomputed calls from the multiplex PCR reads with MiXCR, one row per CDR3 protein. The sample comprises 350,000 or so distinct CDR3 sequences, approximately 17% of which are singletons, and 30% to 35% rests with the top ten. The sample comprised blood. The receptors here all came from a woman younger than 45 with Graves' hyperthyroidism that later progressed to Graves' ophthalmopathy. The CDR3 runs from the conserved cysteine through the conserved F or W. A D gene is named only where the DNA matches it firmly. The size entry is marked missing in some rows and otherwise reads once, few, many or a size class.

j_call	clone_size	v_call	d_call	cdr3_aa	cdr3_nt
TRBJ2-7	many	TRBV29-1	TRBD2	CSVTGLAGGWEQYF	TGCAGCGTTACCGGACTAGCGGGAGGTTGGGAGCAGTACTTC
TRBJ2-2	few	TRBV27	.	CASSLARNTGELFF	TGTGCCAGCAGTTTGGCCAGGAACACCGGGGAGCTGTTTTTT
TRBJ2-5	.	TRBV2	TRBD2	CASSLAGPQETQYF	TGTGCCAGCAGCCTAGCGGGACCACAAGAGACCCAGTACTTC
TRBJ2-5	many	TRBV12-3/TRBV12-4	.	CASSFGLQETQYF	TGTGCCAGCAGTTTCGGGTTACAAGAGACCCAGTACTTC
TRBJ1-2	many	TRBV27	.	CASRRGGPYRYGYTF	TGTGCCAGCAGACGGGGGGGACCCTATCGGTATGGCTACACCTTC
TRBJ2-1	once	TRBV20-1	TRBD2	CSAIDPSGSNEQFF	TGCAGTGCTATTGATCCTAGCGGGTCCAATGAGCAGTTCTTC
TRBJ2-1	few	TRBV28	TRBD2	CASNSGGTGINEQFF	TGTGCCAGCAATAGCGGGGGGACGGGAATCAATGAGCAGTTCTTC
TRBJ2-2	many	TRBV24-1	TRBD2	CATSDWSGGASGELFF	TGTGCCACCAGTGATTGGAGCGGGGGGGCATCCGGGGAGCTGTTTTTT
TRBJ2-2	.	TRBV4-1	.	CASSPPANTGELFF	TGCGCCAGCAGCCCCCCAGCGAACACCGGGGAGCTGTTTTTT
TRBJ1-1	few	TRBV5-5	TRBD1	CASSSTDYLKGQEERNTEAFF	TGTGCCAGCAGCTCAACAGACTATCTTAAGGGACAGGAAGAGCGGAACACTGAAGCTTTCTTT
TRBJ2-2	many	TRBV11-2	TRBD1	CASSSMQGARTGELFF	TGTGCCAGCAGCTCAATGCAGGGGGCTAGAACCGGGGAGCTGTTTTTT
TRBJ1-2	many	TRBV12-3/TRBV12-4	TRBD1	CASSPETGVNYGYTF	TGTGCCAGCAGCCCAGAGACAGGGGTAAACTATGGCTACACCTTC
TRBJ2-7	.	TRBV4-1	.	CASSAELWSYEQYF	TGCGCCAGCAGCGCAGAGTTGTGGTCCTACGAGCAGTACTTC
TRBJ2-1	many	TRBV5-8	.	CASSPRQGGPYNEQFF	TGTGCCAGCAGCCCTCGACAGGGAGGTCCCTACAATGAGCAGTTCTTC
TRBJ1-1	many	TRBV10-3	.	CAINEGYTDTEAFF	TGTGCCATCAACGAGGGGTATACGGACACTGAAGCTTTCTTT